The 3 T cell receptor beta chains presented below share a single source sample, sequenced in a study of T cell repertoires in cytomegalovirus infection. One entry per CDR3 protein results from TCRdb running MiXCR on the reads. The repertoire includes hundreds of thousands of distinct CDR3 sequences, approximately 22% of them detected once, and over 15% sits in the top ten. Material for sequencing was CD8+ T cells from PBMCs. These TCRs come from a human donor in good health (CMV status not recorded). Some clones in this sample may be carry-over from other donors' samples.

In its sample, this clonotype was seen many times. This chain joins TRBV7-6 and TRBJ2-7; 8 bases map to TRBD1. Germline V CDR1 and CDR2: SGHVS, FNYEAQ. J gave up 2 bases and V 5 bases, and 8 bases lay outside the gene matches. The length of the CDR3 is 15 residues. DNA of the CDR3: TGTGCCAGCAGCCCCAGGGGGCGCAGGGCCTACGAGCAGTACTTC. Encoded protein: CASSPRGRRAYEQYF.

This clonotype was counted only a few times. The chain uses TRBV6-1 and TRBJ1-3; D unclear. V was clipped by 3 bases and J by 1 base, with 10 bases between them. This CDR3 comprises 15 residues. Germline V gene lookup returns CDR1 MNHNS and CDR2 SASEGT. This chain's CDR3 is CASSDVGASGNTIYF. In nucleotides, the CDR3 is TGTGCCAGCAGTGACGTCGGAGCATCTGGAAACACCATATATTTT.

This clonotype appeared once. V is TRBV5-1 and J is TRBJ2-7; the match to TRBD1 covers 11 bases. Germline V gene data show CDR1 as SGHRS and CDR2 as YFSETQ. Trimming at V came to 5 bases and at J to 3 bases, leaving 7 bases not matched to a gene. This CDR3 spans 15 amino acids. CDR3 in DNA: TGCGCCAGCAGTTACGGACAGGGGGCGGGCTACGAGCAGTACTTC. Protein sequence: CASSYGQGAGYEQYF. Based on the CDR3 plus reference TRBV5-1 and TRBJ2-7, the full variable domain is KAGVTQTPRYLIKTRGQQVTLSCSPISGHRSVSWYQQTPGQGLQFLFEYFSETQRNKGNFPGRFSGRQFSNSRSEMNVSTLELGDSALYLCASSYGQGAGYEQYFGPGTRLTVT.